These 15 T cell receptor beta chains were all obtained from the same sample, sequenced in a study of response to subunit inactivated influenza vaccine. TCRdb re-analysed the RT-PCR reads in MiXCR, keeping a single row per CDR3 protein. The sample lists a few hundred thousand distinct CDR3 sequences, 14% occurring once. Sequenced here: PBMCs from blood, sampled approximately 13 days after vaccination. These receptors were taken from a man aged 50-59 years who received an inactivated influenza vaccine.

This clonotype was observed a few times. This sequence joins TRBV7-9 and TRBJ2-5; weak D call: TRBD1 (5 bases). Germline values: CDR1 SEHNR, CDR2 FQNEAQ (reference sequence). This CDR3 has 14 amino acids. The V end was cut by 2 bases, the J end by 3 bases, with 10 bases between. DNA of the CDR3: TGTGCCAGCAGCTTACACAGGCTAGAAGAGACCCAGTACTTC. This gives the protein CASSLHRLEETQYF.

The chain uses TRBV12-3 or TRBV12-4 and TRBJ1-1; unclear D gene. Trimming removed 5 bases at V and 7 bases at J, with 14 bases between. This CDR3 has 13 residues. CDR3: CASSPEGRVEAFF. CDR3 coding DNA: TGTGCCAGCAGTCCTGAGGGCCGGGTTGAAGCTTTCTTT.

The chain employs TRBV11-2 and TRBJ2-7; 12 bases agree with TRBD2. CDR3 size: 16 residues. With 5 bases clipped from V and 6 bases from J, the junction kept 11 bases outside the gene matches. CDR1 is SGHAT and CDR2 is FQNNGV in the germline V gene. Here the CDR3 DNA reads TGTGCCAGCAGCCGCCGACTAGCGGGAGTTAATACCGAGCAGTACTTC. This sequence encodes CASSRRLAGVNTEQYF.

This clonotype was found many times. The chain carries TRBV5-5 and TRBJ2-1; a possible D gene is TRBD2 (5 bases). The CDR3 extends over 12 amino acids. Germline CDR1 is SGHKS and CDR2 is YYEKEE (reference sequence). V was cut by 1 base and J by 10 bases, with 9 bases left in between. CDR3 residues: CASSLWEREQFF. The CDR3 nucleotides are TGTGCCAGCAGCTTGTGGGAGAGGGAGCAGTTCTTC. The full variable domain, with the rest looked up from reference TRBV5-5 and TRBJ2-1, is DAGVTQSPTHLIKTRGQQVTLRCSPISGHKSVSWYQQVLGQGPQFIFQYYEKEERGRGNFPDRFSARQFPNYSSELNVNALLLGDSALYLCASSLWEREQFFGPGTRLTVL.

The chain uses TRBV7-9 and TRBJ2-5; TRBD2 agrees at 8 bases. The CDR3 spans 15 residues. Germline CDR1 is SEHNR and CDR2 is FQNEAQ (reference sequence). J was trimmed by 2 bases and V by 3 bases; bases with no gene match: 5. The CDR3 nucleotides read TGTGCCAGCAGCTTCGGGGGGGCACCGCAAGAGACCCAGTACTTC. Protein product: CASSFGGAPQETQYF.

The chain employs TRBV6-5 and TRBJ2-7; TRBD2 matches at 11 bases. CDR3 length: 19 amino acids. V was clipped by 2 bases and J by 0 bases; unmatched bases: 12. Germline-derived CDR1 and CDR2 are MNHEY and SVGAGI. This chain's CDR3 is CASSYRPPSLAGGSYEQYF. The DNA of the CDR3 is TGTGCCAGCAGTTACCGTCCACCCTCTCTAGCGGGAGGCTCCTACGAGCAGTACTTC.

The chain couples TRBV5-5 to TRBJ2-1, with unresolved D. The V and J ends lost 4 bases and 3 bases respectively, with 14 bases between them. Germline V gene data show CDR1 as SGHKS and CDR2 as YYEKEE (reference sequence). CDR3 size: 15 residues. CDR3 amino acids: CASSTGRGSYNEQFF. In nucleotides, the CDR3 is TGTGCCAGCAGCACCGGACGAGGTAGCTACAATGAGCAGTTCTTC. Complete variable domain (other parts from reference TRBV5-5 and TRBJ2-1): DAGVTQSPTHLIKTRGQQVTLRCSPISGHKSVSWYQQVLGQGPQFIFQYYEKEERGRGNFPDRFSARQFPNYSSELNVNALLLGDSALYLCASSTGRGSYNEQFFGPGTRLTVL.

The chain has TRBV5-1 and TRBJ2-5; the D gene is possibly TRBD1 (6 bases). CDR1 and CDR2 from the germline V gene are SGHRS and YFSETQ. V was shortened by 4 bases and J by 8 bases, with 18 bases between the two germline ends. CDR3 length: 14 amino acids. CDR3 sequence: CASSADRSKRTQYF. The CDR3 nucleotides are TGCGCCAGCAGCGCAGACAGGTCCAAGAGAACCCAGTACTTC. The full variable domain, in which reference TRBV5-1 and TRBJ2-5 provide the parts outside the CDR3, is KAGVTQTPRYLIKTRGQQVTLSCSPISGHRSVSWYQQTPGQGLQFLFEYFSETQRNKGNFPGRFSGRQFSNSRSEMNVSTLELGDSALYLCASSADRSKRTQYFGPGTRLLVL.

The chain links TRBV6-5 to TRBJ2-1; 15 positions match TRBD2. V was pared by 0 bases and J by 4 bases, with 4 bases of the junction left unmatched. Looked up from germline, CDR1 is MNHEY and CDR2 is SVGAGI. The CDR3 runs 18 residues. The CDR3 spells CASSYSGLAGGGYNEQFF. DNA for the CDR3: TGTGCCAGCAGTTACTCGGGACTAGCGGGAGGAGGATACAATGAGCAGTTCTTC.

J is TRBJ2-7 and V is TRBV3-1, with a possible D match to TRBD2 (5 bases). Trimming pared 0 bases from V and 2 bases from J, leaving 17 bases between. Germline lookup yields CDR1 LGHDT and CDR2 YNNKEL (reference sequence). CDR3 length: 17 residues. DNA for the CDR3: TGTGCCAGCAGCCAAGAGGGGTTCGTTTCGCGGGCCTACGAGCAGTACTTC. It specifies CASSQEGFVSRAYEQYF.

CDR3 protein: CSARFPSGAYEQYF. In DNA, the CDR3 is TGCAGTGCTAGATTCCCTAGCGGGGCATACGAGCAGTACTTC. This chain uses TRBV20-1 with TRBJ2-7; 9 nucleotides agree with TRBD2. Germline loops: CDR1 DFQATT, CDR2 SNEGSKA (reference sequence). With 2 bases clipped from V and 4 bases from J, the junction kept 6 bases outside the gene matches. The CDR3 is made up of 14 amino acids.

The rearrangement links TRBV5-1 to TRBJ2-7; D may be TRBD1 (6 bases). V lost 0 bases to trimming and J lost 2 bases, with 12 bases between them. The CDR3 is 15 residues long. From germline, CDR1 is SGHRS and CDR2 YFSETQ. The CDR3 loop reads CASSLEGTLPYEQYF. As DNA, the CDR3 is TGCGCCAGCAGCTTGGAGGGGACACTACCCTACGAGCAGTACTTC.

The chain recombines TRBV28 with TRBJ2-1, with 12 bases aligning to TRBD2. V was pared by 8 bases and J by 7 bases, with 6 bases of the junction left unmatched. Looked up from germline, CDR1 is MDHEN and CDR2 is SYDVKM. The CDR3 has 14 residues. CDR3 amino acids: CASSTSGSKNEQFF. The CDR3 coding sequence is TGTGCCAGCTCGACTAGCGGGAGTAAAAATGAGCAGTTCTTC.

The table lists this clonotype with many counts. The chain carries TRBV6-1 and TRBJ2-1; 13 nucleotides line up with TRBD2. The ends lost 7 bases at V and 9 bases at J; junction bases unmatched: 9. The CDR3 contains 15 residues. Germline V gene sequence: CDR1 MNHNS, CDR2 SASEGT. CDR3 sequence: CASNLTSGRAFEQFF. CDR3 sequence (DNA): TGTGCCAGCAACCTCACTAGCGGGAGGGCCTTTGAGCAGTTCTTC.

This clonotype was recorded a few times. The V and J genes are TRBV25-1 and TRBJ1-2, with unresolved D. The germline V gene encodes CDR1 MGHDK and CDR2 SYGVNS. CDR3 length equals 11 residues. Trimming stripped 3 bases from V and 8 bases from J, with 7 bases between. The CDR3 nucleotides are TGTGCCAGCAGTGATTCAAGCGGCTACACCTTC. Protein sequence: CASSDSSGYTF.